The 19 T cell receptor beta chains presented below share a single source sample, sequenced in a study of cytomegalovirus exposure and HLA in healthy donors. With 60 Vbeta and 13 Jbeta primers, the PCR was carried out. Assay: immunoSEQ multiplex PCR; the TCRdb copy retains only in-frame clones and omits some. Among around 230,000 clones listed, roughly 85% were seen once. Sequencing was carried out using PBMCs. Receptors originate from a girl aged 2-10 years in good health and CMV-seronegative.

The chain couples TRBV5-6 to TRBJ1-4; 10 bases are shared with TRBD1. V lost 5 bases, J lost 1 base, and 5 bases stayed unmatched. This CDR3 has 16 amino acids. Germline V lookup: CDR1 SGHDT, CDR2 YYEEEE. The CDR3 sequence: CASSMDRGITNEKLFF. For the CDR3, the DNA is TGTGCCAGCAGTATGGACAGGGGGATAACTAATGAAAAACTGTTTTTT.

The CDR3 nucleotides read TGTGCCACCAGCAGAGCTTCAGCGGATGAGCAGTTCTTC. Residues: CATSRASADEQFF. The V gene is TRBV15, the J gene TRBJ2-1, with D maybe TRBD2 (5 bases). Trimming left V 1 base short and J 8 bases short, with 9 bases between. The CDR3 is 13 amino acids. CDR1 and CDR2 (germline): LNHNV, YYDKDF (reference sequence).

As DNA, the CDR3 is TGTGCCAGCAGCCTCCTAGCGGGGGGATACCACGAGCAGTACTTC. Translated, it gives CASSLLAGGYHEQYF. The chain combines TRBV11-2 with TRBJ2-5, with TRBD2 matching over 11 bases. The better agreement between TRBJ2-7 and the DNA end casts doubt on the J call. The CDR3 loop spans 15 amino acids. Germline V gene data show CDR1 as SGHAT and CDR2 as FQNNGV.

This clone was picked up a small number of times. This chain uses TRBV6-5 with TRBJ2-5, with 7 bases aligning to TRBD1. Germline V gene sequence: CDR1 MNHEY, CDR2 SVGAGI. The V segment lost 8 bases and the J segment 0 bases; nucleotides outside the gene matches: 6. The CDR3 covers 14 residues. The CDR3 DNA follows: TGTGCCAGCTCTGACAGGGCGTACCAAGAGACCCAGTACTTC. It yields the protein CASSDRAYQETQYF.

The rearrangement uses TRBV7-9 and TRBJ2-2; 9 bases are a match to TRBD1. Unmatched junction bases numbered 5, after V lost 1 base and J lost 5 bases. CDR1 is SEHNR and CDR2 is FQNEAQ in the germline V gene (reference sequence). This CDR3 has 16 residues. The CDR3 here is CASSLVPGTGTGELFF. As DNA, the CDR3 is TGTGCCAGCAGCTTAGTTCCCGGGACAGGGACCGGGGAGCTGTTTTTT.

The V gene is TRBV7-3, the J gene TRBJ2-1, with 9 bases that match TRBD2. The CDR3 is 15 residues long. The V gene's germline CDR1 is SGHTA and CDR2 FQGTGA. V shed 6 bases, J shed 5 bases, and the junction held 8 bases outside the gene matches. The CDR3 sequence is CASSVAGGRNNEQFF. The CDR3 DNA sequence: TGTGCCAGCAGTGTGGCGGGGGGGAGGAACAATGAGCAGTTCTTC. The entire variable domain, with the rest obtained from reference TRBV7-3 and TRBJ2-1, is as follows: GAGVSQTPSNKVTEKGKYVELRCDPISGHTALYWYRQSLGQGPEFLIYFQGTGAADDSGLPNDRFFAVRPEGSVSTLKIQRTERGDSAVYLCASSVAGGRNNEQFFGPGTRLTVL.

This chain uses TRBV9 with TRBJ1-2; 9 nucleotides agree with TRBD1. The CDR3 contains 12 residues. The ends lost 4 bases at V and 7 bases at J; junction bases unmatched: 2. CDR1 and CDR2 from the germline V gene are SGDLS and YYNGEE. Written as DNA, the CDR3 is TGTGCCAGCAGCCTGGACAGGGGTGGCTACACCTTC. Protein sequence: CASSLDRGGYTF.

For the CDR3, the DNA is TGTGCCAGCAGTGAGGAACGGGGAATGAATCAGCCCCAGCATTTT. Translation gives CASSEERGMNQPQHF. The rearrangement joins TRBV2 to TRBJ1-5; D unclear. CDR1 and CDR2 (germline): SNHLY, FYNNEI. The CDR3 is 15 amino acids. The V end lost 3 bases, the J end lost 4 bases, and 13 bases lay between the germline ends.

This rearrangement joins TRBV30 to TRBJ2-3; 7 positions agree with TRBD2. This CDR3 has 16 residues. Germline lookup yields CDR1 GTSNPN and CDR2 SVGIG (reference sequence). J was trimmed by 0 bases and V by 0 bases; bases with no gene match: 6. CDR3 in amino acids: CAWSVRVSGSTDTQYF. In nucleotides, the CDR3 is TGTGCCTGGAGTGTACGGGTTAGCGGGAGCACAGATACGCAGTATTTT.

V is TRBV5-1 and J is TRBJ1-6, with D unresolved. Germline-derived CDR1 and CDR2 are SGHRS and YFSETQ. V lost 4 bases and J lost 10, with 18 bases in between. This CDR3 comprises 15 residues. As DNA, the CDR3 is TGCGCCAGCAGCCAACAGCAGTCCTCCGGCTCACCCCTCCACTTT. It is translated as CASSQQQSSGSPLHF. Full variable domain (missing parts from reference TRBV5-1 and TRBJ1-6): KAGVTQTPRYLIKTRGQQVTLSCSPISGHRSVSWYQQTPGQGLQFLFEYFSETQRNKGNFPGRFSGRQFSNSRSEMNVSTLELGDSALYLCASSQQQSSGSPLHFGNGTRLTVT.

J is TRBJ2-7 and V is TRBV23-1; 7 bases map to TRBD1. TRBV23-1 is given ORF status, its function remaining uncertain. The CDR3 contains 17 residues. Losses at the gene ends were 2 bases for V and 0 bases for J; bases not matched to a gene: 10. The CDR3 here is CASSQPPQGCLSYEQYF. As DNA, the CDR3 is TGCGCCAGCAGTCAACCCCCACAGGGGTGCCTCTCCTACGAGCAGTACTTC.

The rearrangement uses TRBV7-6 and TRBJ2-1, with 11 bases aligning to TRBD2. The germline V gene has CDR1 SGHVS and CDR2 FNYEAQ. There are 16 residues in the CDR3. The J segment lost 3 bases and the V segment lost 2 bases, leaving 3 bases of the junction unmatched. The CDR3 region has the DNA TGTGCCAGCAGCTTAACTAGCGGGGGATTCTACAATGAGCAGTTCTTC. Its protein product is CASSLTSGGFYNEQFF.

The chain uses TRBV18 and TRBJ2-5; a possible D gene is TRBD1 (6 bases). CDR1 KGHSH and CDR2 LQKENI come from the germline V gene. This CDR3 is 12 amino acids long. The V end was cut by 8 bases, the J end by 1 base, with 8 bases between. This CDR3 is CASMDSQETQYF. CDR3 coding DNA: TGTGCCAGCATGGACAGCCAAGAGACCCAGTACTTC.

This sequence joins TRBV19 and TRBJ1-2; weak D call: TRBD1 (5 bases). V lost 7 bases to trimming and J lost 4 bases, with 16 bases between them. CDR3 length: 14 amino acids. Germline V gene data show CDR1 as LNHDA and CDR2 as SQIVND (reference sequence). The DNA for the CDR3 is TGTGCCAGTAAGCTCTTTCAGGGTAGCTATGGCTACACCTTC. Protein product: CASKLFQGSYGYTF.

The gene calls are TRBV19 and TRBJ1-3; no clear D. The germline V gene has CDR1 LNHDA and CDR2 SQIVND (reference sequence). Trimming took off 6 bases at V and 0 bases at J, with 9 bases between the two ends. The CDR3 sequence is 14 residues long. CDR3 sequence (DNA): TGTGCCAGTAGAACACGGGTCTCTGGAAACACCATATATTTT. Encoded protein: CASRTRVSGNTIYF.

The CDR3 sequence: CASRLGWGDEDTQYF. The CDR3 DNA sequence: TGTGCCAGCAGGTTGGGGTGGGGGGATGAAGATACGCAGTATTTT. V and J are TRBV7-3 and TRBJ2-3, with TRBD2 as a possible D gene (6 bases). There are 15 residues in the CDR3. V was trimmed by 6 bases and J by 5 bases, leaving 18 bases between them. Germline CDR1 reads SGHTA; CDR2 reads FQGTGA.

The CDR3 loop is CASSTWSRRSNGYTF. The CDR3 DNA reads as TGTGCCAGCAGCACCTGGTCCCGGAGGTCTAATGGCTACACCTTC. The chain is built from TRBV7-9 and TRBJ1-2; no reliable D call. The CDR3 is 15 residues long. Germline assignment: CDR1 SEHNR and CDR2 FQNEAQ (reference sequence). Trimming stripped 5 bases from V and 6 bases from J, with 19 bases between.

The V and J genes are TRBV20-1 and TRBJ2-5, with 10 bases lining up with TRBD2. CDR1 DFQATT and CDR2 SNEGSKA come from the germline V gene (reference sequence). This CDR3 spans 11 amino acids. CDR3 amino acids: CSGLAVETQYF. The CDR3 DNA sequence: TGCAGCGGACTAGCGGTAGAGACCCAGTACTTC.

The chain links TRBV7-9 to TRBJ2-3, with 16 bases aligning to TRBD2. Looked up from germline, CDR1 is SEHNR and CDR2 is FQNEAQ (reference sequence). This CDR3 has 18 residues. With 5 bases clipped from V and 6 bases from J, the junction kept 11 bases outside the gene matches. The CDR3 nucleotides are TGTGCCAGCAGCCTTACCCCCGGGACTAGCGGGAGGGCGGATACGCAGTATTTT. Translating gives CASSLTPGTSGRADTQYF.